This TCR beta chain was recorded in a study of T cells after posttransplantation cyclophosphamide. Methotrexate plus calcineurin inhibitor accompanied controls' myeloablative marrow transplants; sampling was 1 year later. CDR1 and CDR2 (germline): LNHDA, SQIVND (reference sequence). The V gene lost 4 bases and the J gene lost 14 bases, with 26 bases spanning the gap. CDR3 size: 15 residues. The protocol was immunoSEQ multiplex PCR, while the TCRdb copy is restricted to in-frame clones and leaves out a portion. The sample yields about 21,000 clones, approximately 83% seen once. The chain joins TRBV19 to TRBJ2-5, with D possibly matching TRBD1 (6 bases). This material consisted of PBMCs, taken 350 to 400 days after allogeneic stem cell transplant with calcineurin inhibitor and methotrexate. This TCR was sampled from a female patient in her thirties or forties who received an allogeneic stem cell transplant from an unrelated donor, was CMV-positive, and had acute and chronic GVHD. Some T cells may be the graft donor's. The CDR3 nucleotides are TGTGCCAGTAGTACCGGGCTGACCGACAGGTCTCGGAAATACTTC. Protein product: CASSTGLTDRSRKYF.